The T cell receptor (beta chain) under discussion was sequenced for a study of tumor and adjacent non-tumor tissue in lung cancer. Study as a whole: Samples averaged approximately 4.2 million productive TCRbeta reads each.

The library came from three nested PCR rounds adapted from ARM-PCR protocols. TCRdb itself ran the multiplex PCR reads through MiXCR, one entry per CDR3 protein. Among about 110,000 distinct CDR3 sequences, about 63% were seen once, and the ten largest hold around 19%. As for this clonotype: The junction departs from the called germline gene at one end, perhaps through a read error.

CDR1 is SQVTM and CDR2 is ANQGSEA in the germline V gene. This CDR3 is 12 amino acids long. No cell sorting was done before RNA was extracted from the tissue. The normal lung tissue was taken more than 3 cm from the tumor edge. Sequencing used distant non-tumor lung tissue. This receptor was taken from a man aged 55-75 years with non-small cell lung cancer. The chain links TRBV29-1 to TRBJ2-1; 7 bases are shared with TRBD2. This chain's CDR3 is CSASGGYNDQFF. CDR3 in DNA: TGCAGCGCTTCGGGAGGCTACAATGATCAGTTCTTC.